The 7 T cell receptor beta chains below were found in one sample sequenced in a study of T cell responses to AZD1222 COVID-19 vaccine. Clones were read by immunoSEQ multiplex PCR, and TCRdb kept only the in-frame ones, dropping some. Altogether 150,000 to 200,000 clones are present, roughly nine tenths being singletons, with the ten largest covering less than 4.5%. Sample: peripheral blood, taken 28 days after the second dose of the MenACWY control vaccine. Receptors originate from an adult who received the MenACWY meningococcal vaccine as a control.

This chain joins TRBV10-2 and TRBJ2-5; D is unresolved. The V end lost 0 bases, the J end lost 5 bases, and 10 bases lay between the germline ends. The germline V gene has CDR1 WSHSY and CDR2 SAAADI. This CDR3 has 14 residues. The CDR3 nucleotides read TGCGCCAGCAGTGAGTCGAACTTGGGGGAGACCCAGTACTTC. Its protein is CASSESNLGETQYF.

The chain recombines TRBV28 with TRBJ1-4; perhaps TRBD1 as D (6 bases). The CDR3 spans 15 residues. In germline, CDR1 is MDHEN, CDR2 SYDVKM. V dropped 4 bases and J dropped 4 bases, with 13 bases sitting between them. The DNA of the CDR3 is TGTGCCAGCAGTTCTACAGGGAATATTAATGAAAAACTGTTTTTT. This encodes CASSSTGNINEKLFF.

The V call is TRBV15, the J call TRBJ1-4; D is perhaps TRBD1 (6 bases). In germline, CDR1 is LNHNV, CDR2 YYDKDF (reference sequence). V was clipped by 0 bases and J by 5 bases, with 10 bases between them. The CDR3 loop spans 15 amino acids. The CDR3 DNA reads TGTGCCACCAGCAGAGAACAGGGTACAAATGAAAAACTGTTTTTT. The encoded protein is CATSREQGTNEKLFF.

This chain links TRBV27 with TRBJ1-4; 7 nucleotides align to TRBD1. After removal of 7 bases from V and 8 bases from J, the junction contained 7 bases not matched to a gene. CDR1 is MNHEY and CDR2 is SMNVEV in the germline V gene (reference sequence). The CDR3 has 13 amino acids. CDR3 nucleotide sequence: TGTGCCAGCAAGACAGGGCGGTACGAAAAACTGTTTTTT. As protein: CASKTGRYEKLFF.

This chain connects TRBV20-1 to TRBJ1-2, with D perhaps TRBD1 (6 bases). This CDR3 comprises 15 residues. CDR1 DFQATT and CDR2 SNEGSKA come from the germline V gene (reference sequence). V lost 3 bases to trimming and J lost 3 bases, with 17 bases between them. The CDR3 protein is CSASVTTGRDYGYTF. DNA for the CDR3: TGCAGTGCTAGTGTCACAACAGGGAGGGACTATGGCTACACCTTC.

V is TRBV30 and J is TRBJ2-1; 12 bases are shared with TRBD2. The J segment lost 5 bases and the V segment lost 5 bases, leaving 4 bases of the junction unmatched. The CDR3 runs to 14 residues. The germline CDR1 and CDR2 sequences are GTSNPN and SVGIG (reference sequence). The CDR3 here is CAWSTSGSHNEQFF. CDR3 nucleotides: TGTGCCTGGTCGACTAGCGGGAGCCACAATGAGCAGTTCTTC.

This clone was detected only a few times. The junction differs from germline at one of its ends, possibly a read error. The genes are TRBV5-1 and TRBJ2-7, with TRBD2 as a possible D gene (6 bases). This CDR3 comprises 15 residues. The V gene's germline CDR1 is SGHRS and CDR2 YFSETQ. The CDR3 DNA is TGCGCCAGCAGCTTGGGGGTTAGCGGCAGAGCTCCCTTGGACTTC. It encodes CASSLGVSGRAPLDF.